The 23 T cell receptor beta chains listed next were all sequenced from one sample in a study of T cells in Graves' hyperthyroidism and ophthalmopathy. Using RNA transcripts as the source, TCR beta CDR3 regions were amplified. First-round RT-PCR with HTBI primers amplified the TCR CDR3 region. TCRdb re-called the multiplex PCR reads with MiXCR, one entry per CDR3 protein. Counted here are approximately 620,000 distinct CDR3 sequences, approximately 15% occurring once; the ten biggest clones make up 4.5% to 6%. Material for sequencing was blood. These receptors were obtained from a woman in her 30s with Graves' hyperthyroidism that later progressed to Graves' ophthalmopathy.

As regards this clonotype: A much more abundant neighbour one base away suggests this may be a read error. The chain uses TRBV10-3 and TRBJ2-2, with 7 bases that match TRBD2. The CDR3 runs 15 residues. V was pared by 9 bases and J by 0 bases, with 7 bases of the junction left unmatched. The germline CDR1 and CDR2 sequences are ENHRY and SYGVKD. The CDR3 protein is CAMMLGTTNTGELFF. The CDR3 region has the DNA TGTGCCATGATGCTCGGGACTACGAACACCGGGGAGCTGTTTTTT.

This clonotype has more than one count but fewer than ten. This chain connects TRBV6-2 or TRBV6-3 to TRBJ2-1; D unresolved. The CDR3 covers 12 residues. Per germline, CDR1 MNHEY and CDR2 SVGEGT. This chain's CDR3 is CAVQANYNEQFF. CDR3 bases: TGTGCGGTCCAAGCGAACTACAATGAGCAGTTCTTC.

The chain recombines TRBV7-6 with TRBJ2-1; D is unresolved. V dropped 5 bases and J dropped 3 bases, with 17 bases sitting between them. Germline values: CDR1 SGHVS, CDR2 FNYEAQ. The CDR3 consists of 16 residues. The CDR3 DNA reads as TGTGCCAGCAGCCCGACCCCCAATCTGGGCTACAATGAGCAGTTCTTC. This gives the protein CASSPTPNLGYNEQFF. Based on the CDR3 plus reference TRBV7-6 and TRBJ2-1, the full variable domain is GAGVSQSPRYKVTKRGQDVALRCDPISGHVSLYWYRQALGQGPEFLTYFNYEAQQDKSGLPNDRFSAERPEGSISTLTIQRTEQRDSAMYRCASSPTPNLGYNEQFFGPGTRLTVL.

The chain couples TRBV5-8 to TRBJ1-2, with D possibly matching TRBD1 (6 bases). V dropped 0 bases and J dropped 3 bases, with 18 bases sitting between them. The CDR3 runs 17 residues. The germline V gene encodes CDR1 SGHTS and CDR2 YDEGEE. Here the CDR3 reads CASSLASGQGIHYGYTF. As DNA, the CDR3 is TGTGCCAGCAGCTTGGCTTCGGGACAAGGGATCCACTATGGCTACACCTTC.

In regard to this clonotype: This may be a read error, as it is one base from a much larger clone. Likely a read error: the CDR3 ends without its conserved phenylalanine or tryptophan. The DNA of the CDR3 is TGTGCCAGCAGCTTAGCGGGCACCCCGGGCGAGACCCAGTACGTC. Amino acids: CASSLAGTPGETQYV. V usage is TRBV7-2 and J usage is TRBJ2-5; D gene unclear. Trimming took off 0 bases at V and 5 bases at J, with 13 bases between the two ends. This CDR3 comprises 15 residues. The germline CDR1 and CDR2 sequences are SGHTA and FQGNSA.

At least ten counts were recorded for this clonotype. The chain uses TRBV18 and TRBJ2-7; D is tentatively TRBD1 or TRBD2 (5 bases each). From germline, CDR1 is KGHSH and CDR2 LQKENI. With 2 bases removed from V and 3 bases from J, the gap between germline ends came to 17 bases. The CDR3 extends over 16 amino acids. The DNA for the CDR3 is TGTGCCAGCTCACCAGAATCCGGGACCTCCCACTACGAGCAGTACTTC. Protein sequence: CASSPESGTSHYEQYF.

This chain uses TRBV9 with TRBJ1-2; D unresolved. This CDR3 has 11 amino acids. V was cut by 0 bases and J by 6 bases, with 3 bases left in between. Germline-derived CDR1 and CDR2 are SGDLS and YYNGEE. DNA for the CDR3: TGTGCCAGCAGCGTAGGCGATGGCTACACCTTC. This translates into CASSVGDGYTF. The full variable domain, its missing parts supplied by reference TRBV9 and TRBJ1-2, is DSGVTQTPKHLITATGQRVTLRCSPRSGDLSVYWYQQSLDQGLQFLIQYYNGEERAKGNILERFSAQQFPDLHSELNLSSLELGDSALYFCASSVGDGYTFGSGTRLTVV.

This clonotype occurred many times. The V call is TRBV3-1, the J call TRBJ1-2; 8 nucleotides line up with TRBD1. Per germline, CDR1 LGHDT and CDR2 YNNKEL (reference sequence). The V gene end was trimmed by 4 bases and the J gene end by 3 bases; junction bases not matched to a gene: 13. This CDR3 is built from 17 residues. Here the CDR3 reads CASSPGTGATSYYGYTF. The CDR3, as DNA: TGTGCCAGCAGCCCCGGGACAGGTGCCACCTCCTACTATGGCTACACCTTC.

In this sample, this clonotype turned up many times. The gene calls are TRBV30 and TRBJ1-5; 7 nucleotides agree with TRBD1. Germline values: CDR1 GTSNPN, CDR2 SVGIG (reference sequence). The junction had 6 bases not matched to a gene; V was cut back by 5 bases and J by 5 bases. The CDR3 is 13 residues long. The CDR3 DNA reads TGTGCCTGGGAACAGGGGAAGGATCAGCCCCAGCATTTT. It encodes CAWEQGKDQPQHF.

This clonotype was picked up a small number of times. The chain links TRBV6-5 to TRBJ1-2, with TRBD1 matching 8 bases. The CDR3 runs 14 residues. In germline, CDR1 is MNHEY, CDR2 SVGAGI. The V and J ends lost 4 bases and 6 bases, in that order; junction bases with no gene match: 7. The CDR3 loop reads CASSFRGQGNGYTF. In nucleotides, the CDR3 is TGTGCCAGCAGTTTCAGGGGGCAAGGAAATGGCTACACCTTC.

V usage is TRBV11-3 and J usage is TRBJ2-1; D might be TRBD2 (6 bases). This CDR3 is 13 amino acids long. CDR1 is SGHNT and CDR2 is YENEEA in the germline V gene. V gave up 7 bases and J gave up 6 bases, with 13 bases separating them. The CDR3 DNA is TGTGCCAGCAAAAAAGGGACTTCCAATGAGCAGTTCTTC. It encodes CASKKGTSNEQFF.

The CDR3 loop reads CATSRDLSSGEQYF. The CDR3 DNA is TGTGCCACCAGCAGAGATTTGAGCTCTGGCGAGCAGTACTTC. The chain employs TRBV15 and TRBJ2-7; D unclear. From germline, CDR1 is LNHNV and CDR2 YYDKDF (reference sequence). V was pared by 0 bases and J by 6 bases, with 12 bases between. The CDR3 length is 14 residues.

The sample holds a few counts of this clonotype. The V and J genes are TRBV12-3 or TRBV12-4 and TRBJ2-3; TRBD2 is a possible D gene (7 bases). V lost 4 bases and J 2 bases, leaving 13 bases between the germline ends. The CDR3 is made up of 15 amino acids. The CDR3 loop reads CASSSAGGHTDTQYF. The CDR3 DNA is TGTGCCAGCAGTTCAGCCGGGGGGCACACAGATACGCAGTATTTT.

The DNA for the CDR3 is TGTGCCAGCAGTATACCCCCGGGGGAGACCCAGTACTTC. Amino acids: CASSIPPGETQYF. This chain connects TRBV6-2 or TRBV6-3 to TRBJ2-5, with a possible D match to TRBD2 (5 bases). The ends were cut back, 5 bases at V and 5 bases at J, with 12 bases in the middle. CDR1 MNHEY and CDR2 SVGEGT come from the germline V gene. The CDR3 sequence is 13 residues long.

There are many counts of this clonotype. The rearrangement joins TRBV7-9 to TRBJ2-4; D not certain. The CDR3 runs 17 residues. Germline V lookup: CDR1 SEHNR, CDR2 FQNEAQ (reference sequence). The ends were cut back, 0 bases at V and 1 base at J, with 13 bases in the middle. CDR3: CASSLAGLSDAKNIQYF. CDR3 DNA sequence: TGTGCCAGCAGCTTAGCCGGGTTAAGTGACGCCAAAAACATTCAGTACTTC.

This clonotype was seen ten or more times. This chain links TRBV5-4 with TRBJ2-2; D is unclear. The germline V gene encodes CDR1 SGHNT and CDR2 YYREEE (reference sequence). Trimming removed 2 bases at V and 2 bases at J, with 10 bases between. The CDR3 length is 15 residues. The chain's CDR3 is CASSFDNLNTGELFF. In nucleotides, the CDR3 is TGTGCCAGCAGCTTCGACAACCTTAACACCGGGGAGCTGTTTTTT.

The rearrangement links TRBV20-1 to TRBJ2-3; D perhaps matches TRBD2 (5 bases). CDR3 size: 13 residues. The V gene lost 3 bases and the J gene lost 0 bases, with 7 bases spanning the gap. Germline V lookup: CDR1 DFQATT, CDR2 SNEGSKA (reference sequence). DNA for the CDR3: TGCAGTGCTAGCGGGGAAAGCACAGATACGCAGTATTTT. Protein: CSASGESTDTQYF.

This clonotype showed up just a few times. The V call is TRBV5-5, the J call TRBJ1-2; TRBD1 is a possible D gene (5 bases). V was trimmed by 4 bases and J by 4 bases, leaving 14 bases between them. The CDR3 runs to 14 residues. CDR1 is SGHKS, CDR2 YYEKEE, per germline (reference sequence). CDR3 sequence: CASSTDTPFYGYTF. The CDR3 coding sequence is TGTGCCAGCAGCACGGACACGCCGTTCTATGGCTACACCTTC.

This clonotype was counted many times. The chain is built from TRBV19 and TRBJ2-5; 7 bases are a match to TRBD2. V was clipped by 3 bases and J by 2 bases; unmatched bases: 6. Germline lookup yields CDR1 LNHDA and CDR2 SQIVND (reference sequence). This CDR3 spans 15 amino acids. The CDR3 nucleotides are TGTGCCAGTAGTATGGGGGAGGGAGGGCAAGAGACCCAGTACTTC. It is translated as CASSMGEGGQETQYF.

As DNA, the CDR3 is TGTGCCAGCAGCCAAGATCCGGGTTTCGAAACTGAAGCTTTCTTT. Its translation is CASSQDPGFETEAFF. V is TRBV14 and J is TRBJ1-1; D is undetermined. The V gene's germline CDR1 is SGHDN and CDR2 FVKESK. Trimming took off 0 bases at V and 5 bases at J, with 13 bases between the two ends. The length of the CDR3 is 15 residues.

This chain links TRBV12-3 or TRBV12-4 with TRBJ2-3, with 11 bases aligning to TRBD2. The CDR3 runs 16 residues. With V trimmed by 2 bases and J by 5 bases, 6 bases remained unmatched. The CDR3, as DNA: TGTGCCAGCAGTTTAATTAGCGGGGGGGCGGGAGATACGCAGTATTTT. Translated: CASSLISGGAGDTQYF.

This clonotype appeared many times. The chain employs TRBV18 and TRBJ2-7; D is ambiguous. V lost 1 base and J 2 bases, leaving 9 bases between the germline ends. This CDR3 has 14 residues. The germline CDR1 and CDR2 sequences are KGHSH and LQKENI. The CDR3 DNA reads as TGTGCCAGCTCACCACGGCAGGTACCCTACGAGCAGTACTTC. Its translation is CASSPRQVPYEQYF.

The DNA for the CDR3 is TGTGCCACCAGTCCCCGGACGGGAAGCAATCAGCCCCAGCATTTT. This sequence encodes CATSPRTGSNQPQHF. The rearrangement joins TRBV24-1 to TRBJ1-5; D gene uncertain. Trimming pared 6 bases from V and 1 base from J, leaving 12 bases between. CDR1 and CDR2 (germline): KGHDR, SFDVKD. The CDR3 is made up of 15 amino acids.